What follows are 3 T cell receptor beta chains derived from one specimen sequenced in a study of glioma-infiltrating T cells. Amplification of TCR alpha and beta CDR3 regions from RNA used iRepertoire nested multiplex PCR. TCRdb reanalysed the multiplex PCR reads using MiXCR and keeps one entry per CDR3 protein. The sample holds about 130,000 distinct CDR3 sequences, 24% seen once. The sample taken for sequencing was glioma tissue, nonneoplastic brain tissue, or PBMCs (not recorded which). The receptors originated from a human donor with low-grade glioma or glioblastoma, undergoing nonglioma brain surgery, or in good health (not recorded which).

This clonotype was seen ten or more times. The chain carries TRBV20-1 and TRBJ1-1, with unresolved D. Looked up from germline, CDR1 is DFQATT and CDR2 is SNEGSKA (reference sequence). Deletions cut 1 base from V and 4 bases from J, with 10 bases between. The CDR3 is made up of 13 amino acids. CDR3 protein: CSARATSITEAFF. DNA for the CDR3: TGCAGTGCTAGAGCCACGTCGATCACTGAAGCTTTCTTT.

J is TRBJ2-2 and V is TRBV19; 8 bases match TRBD1. The CDR3 has 16 amino acids. The trim removed 3 bases at V and 6 bases at J, leaving 9 bases unmatched. Germline CDR1 is LNHDA and CDR2 is SQIVND (reference sequence). The CDR3 is CASSMGDRGLAGELFF. The CDR3 bases are TGTGCCAGTAGTATGGGTGACAGGGGTTTGGCCGGGGAGCTGTTTTTT.

The chain links TRBV12-3 or TRBV12-4 to TRBJ1-2; possibly TRBD1 for D (6 bases). This CDR3 comprises 13 residues. V dropped 0 bases and J dropped 7 bases, with 9 bases sitting between them. CDR3 residues: CASSLALGAGYTF. CDR3 DNA sequence: TGTGCCAGCAGTTTAGCGTTGGGGGCTGGCTACACCTTC.